These 30 T cell receptor beta chains were sequenced from one sample in a study of T cells in Graves' hyperthyroidism and ophthalmopathy. Researchers amplified the TCR beta CDR3 regions from RNA transcripts. RT-PCR in the first round (using the HTBI primer set) targeted the TCR CDR3. One entry per CDR3 protein results from TCRdb running MiXCR on the multiplex PCR reads. The table has about 420,000 distinct CDR3 sequences, around a sixth seen once; the top ten hold 11% to 15%. Material: blood. Receptor source: a young woman with Graves' hyperthyroidism.

This clonotype was detected ten times or more. V is TRBV2 and J is TRBJ2-5; D not certain. The germline V gene encodes CDR1 SNHLY and CDR2 FYNNEI. V lost 1 base and J 5 bases, leaving 8 bases between the germline ends. The CDR3 is made up of 13 amino acids. In DNA form, the CDR3 reads TGTGCCAGCAGTGAAGGGTTGGTGGAGACCCAGTACTTC. It encodes CASSEGLVETQYF. Together with reference TRBV2 and TRBJ2-5, the CDR3 gives the full variable domain: EPEVTQTPSHQVTQMGQEVILRCVPISNHLYFYWYRQILGQKVEFLVSFYNNEISEKSEIFDDQFSVERPDGSNFTLKIRSTKLEDSAMYFCASSEGLVETQYFGPGTRLLVL.

The sample holds many counts of this clonotype. The chain employs TRBV12-3 or TRBV12-4 and TRBJ2-5, with D possibly being TRBD1 (6 bases). The CDR3 has 14 residues. Trimming removed 7 bases at V and 5 bases at J, with 17 bases between. The CDR3 coding sequence is TGTGCCAGCAACTCAAGAGGGGGTATTGAGACCCAGTACTTC. It translates to CASNSRGGIETQYF.

Only a few counts were recorded for this clonotype. V is TRBV9 and J is TRBJ1-4; 8 positions match TRBD1. The junction had 4 bases not matched to a gene; V was cut back by 1 base and J by 8 bases. This CDR3 comprises 14 residues. Germline values: CDR1 SGDLS, CDR2 YYNGEE. Written as DNA, the CDR3 is TGTGCCAGCAGCGTACAGGGGGCCGGAGAAAAACTGTTTTTT. It encodes CASSVQGAGEKLFF.

In its sample, this clonotype was seen many times. V is TRBV20-1 and J is TRBJ2-1; TRBD1 matches 8 bases. CDR3 length equals 15 residues. Germline V gene sequence: CDR1 DFQATT, CDR2 SNEGSKA (reference sequence). V shed 6 bases, J shed 2 bases, and the junction held 9 bases outside the gene matches. CDR3 sequence reads: CSATDRGIAYNEQFF. The CDR3 DNA is TGCAGTGCCACTGACAGGGGTATTGCCTACAATGAGCAGTTCTTC.

In this sample, this clonotype turned up many times. The chain combines TRBV18 with TRBJ1-1, with TRBD1 matching over 8 bases. With 1 base clipped from V and 0 bases from J, the junction kept 7 bases outside the gene matches. CDR3 size: 17 residues. Germline values: CDR1 KGHSH, CDR2 LQKENI. The CDR3 here is CASSPLEQGAMNTEAFF. The CDR3, as DNA: TGTGCCAGCTCACCACTCGAGCAGGGGGCTATGAACACTGAAGCTTTCTTT.

This clonotype was seen at least ten times. V is TRBV7-9 and J is TRBJ2-1; D could derive from TRBD1 or TRBD2 (6 bases each). Germline V gene lookup returns CDR1 SEHNR and CDR2 FQNEAQ (reference sequence). This CDR3 spans 15 amino acids. The V gene lost 5 bases and the J gene lost 6 bases, with 17 bases spanning the gap. Here the CDR3 DNA reads TGTGCCAGCAGCCCCGGGGGATGGGGGGCCAATGAGCAGTTCTTC. Translated: CASSPGGWGANEQFF.

V is TRBV6-6 and J is TRBJ1-1; D unresolved. The V gene lost 2 bases and the J gene lost 8 bases, with 6 bases spanning the gap. CDR3 length: 11 amino acids. Germline V CDR1 and CDR2: MNHNY, SVGAGI (reference sequence). This CDR3 reads CASSYMTEAFF. The CDR3 DNA reads TGTGCCAGCAGTTACATGACGGAAGCTTTCTTT.

In this sample, this clonotype turned up many times. V and J are TRBV12-3 or TRBV12-4 and TRBJ2-7, with D possibly TRBD2 on 6 matching bases. This CDR3 contains 14 residues. V gave up 5 bases and J gave up 5 bases, with 16 bases separating them. The CDR3 sequence is CASSPTTSRHEQYF. CDR3 in DNA: TGTGCCAGCAGTCCTACGACTAGTCGCCACGAGCAGTACTTC.

The rearrangement links TRBV28 to TRBJ2-7; 8 bases are a match to TRBD2. Per germline, CDR1 MDHEN and CDR2 SYDVKM. The CDR3 runs to 16 residues. J was trimmed by 2 bases and V by 7 bases; bases with no gene match: 13. The CDR3 nucleotides are TGTGCCAGCACCCAACCCAGCGGGAGAACCCCCTACGAGCAGTACTTC. Its translation: CASTQPSGRTPYEQYF.

This chain links TRBV6-4 with TRBJ2-1; D may be TRBD1 (5 bases). Trimming cost V 5 bases and J 7 bases, with 15 bases left between them. The V gene's germline CDR1 is MRHNA and CDR2 SNTAGT. The CDR3 loop spans 14 amino acids. The CDR3 DNA follows: TGTGCCAGCAGTTCTCAACCAGACAGTAATGAGCAGTTCTTC. Residues: CASSSQPDSNEQFF.

As to this clonotype: The junction departs from germline at one end; a sequencing error may be responsible. V gene TRBV27 combines with J gene TRBJ2-7, with 8 bases identical to TRBD1. The CDR3 length is 13 residues. Germline CDR1 is MNHEY and CDR2 is SMNVEV (reference sequence). The CDR3 DNA follows: TGTGCCAGCAGTTCGGGACAGGATTACGAGCGGTACTTC. Translated, it gives CASSSGQDYERYF.

V usage is TRBV20-1 and J usage is TRBJ1-2, with 9 positions matching TRBD1. This CDR3 is built from 14 residues. The germline V gene has CDR1 DFQATT and CDR2 SNEGSKA (reference sequence). V lost 2 bases, J lost 3 bases, and 4 bases stayed unmatched. CDR3 nucleotides: TGCAGTGCTAGAAAAACAGGGGGCGACTATGGCTACACCTTC. Its translation: CSARKTGGDYGYTF.

This clonotype has a count of ten or more. The chain carries TRBV5-1 and TRBJ2-7, with no clear D. Per the germline V gene, CDR1 is SGHRS and CDR2 is YFSETQ. The CDR3 is made up of 16 amino acids. Trimming stripped 0 bases from V and 2 bases from J, with 15 bases between. The CDR3 loop is CASSLEVSPGPYEQYF. CDR3 DNA sequence: TGCGCCAGCAGCTTGGAGGTCTCACCCGGGCCCTACGAGCAGTACTTC.

This clonotype was detected ten times or more. This chain joins TRBV5-1 and TRBJ1-1; TRBD1 matches 8 bases. The CDR3 length is 17 residues. Per the germline V gene, CDR1 is SGHRS and CDR2 is YFSETQ. V dropped 4 bases and J dropped 0; count of bases not matched to a gene: 11. CDR3 in DNA: TGCGCCAGCAGCCCCAAGCGGACAGGGTGGATGAACACTGAAGCTTTCTTT. Its translation: CASSPKRTGWMNTEAFF.

This clonotype showed up many times. DNA for the CDR3: TGTGCCAGCTCACAGGGACAGGTCGGCACAGATACGCAGTATTTT. Its protein is CASSQGQVGTDTQYF. The chain links TRBV18 to TRBJ2-3; 8 bases are shared with TRBD1. CDR3 length equals 15 residues. J lost 1 base, V lost 4 bases, and 4 bases had no gene match. CDR1 and CDR2 (germline): KGHSH, LQKENI.

This clonotype was counted ten times or more. The CDR3 loop is CASSSEPGQHLMNTEAFF. In DNA, the CDR3 is TGTGCCAGCAGTTCGGAGCCGGGACAGCACCTTATGAACACTGAAGCTTTCTTT. This chain links TRBV12-3 or TRBV12-4 with TRBJ1-1; 7 positions match TRBD1. V lost 4 bases and J lost 0; bases outside the gene matches: 14. This CDR3 has 18 amino acids.

This clonotype was seen a few times. This rearrangement joins TRBV7-2 to TRBJ1-2; 9 bases fit TRBD1. There are 15 residues in the CDR3. Germline CDR1 SGHTA, CDR2 FQGNSA. V lost 5 bases to trimming and J lost 6 bases; unmatched junction nucleotides: 10. The CDR3: CASSVTGGLFHGYTF. CDR3 sequence (DNA): TGTGCCAGCAGCGTCACAGGGGGCCTTTTCCATGGCTACACCTTC.

The V call is TRBV5-1, the J call TRBJ2-3; 7 bases are a match to TRBD1. V shed 2 bases and J 3 bases; nucleotides not matched to a gene: 9. The CDR3 has 16 amino acids. Germline V gene lookup returns CDR1 SGHRS and CDR2 YFSETQ. Here the CDR3 DNA reads TGCGCCAGCAGCTTCGGTTTGACAGGGCAAACAGATACGCAGTATTTT. Translating gives CASSFGLTGQTDTQYF.

The genes are TRBV24-1 and TRBJ2-7, with 13 positions matching TRBD2. CDR3 length: 15 residues. CDR1 and CDR2 (germline): KGHDR, SFDVKD. The V gene end was trimmed by 3 bases and the J gene end by 5 bases; junction bases not matched to a gene: 3. CDR3 residues: CATSDQTSGRHEQYF. The CDR3 region has the DNA TGTGCCACCAGTGATCAGACTAGCGGGAGGCACGAGCAGTACTTC.

Only a few counts were recorded for this clonotype. The chain combines TRBV19 with TRBJ2-7, with TRBD1 identical over 7 bases. This CDR3 region has 12 residues. Germline CDR1 is LNHDA and CDR2 is SQIVND (reference sequence). The ends lost 5 bases at V and 7 bases at J; junction bases unmatched: 5. Written as DNA, the CDR3 is TGTGCCAGTAGTTCCGGGACAGCAGAGCAGTACTTC. This translates into CASSSGTAEQYF.

The chain carries TRBV15 and TRBJ1-4, with 8 positions matching TRBD1. Germline lookup yields CDR1 LNHNV and CDR2 YYDKDF (reference sequence). The CDR3 contains 21 residues. The ends lost 2 bases at V and 7 bases at J; junction bases unmatched: 24. Written as DNA, the CDR3 is TGTGCCACCAGCAGATATCTTATTACAGGGGGGGGAAAGAAGTATCGTGAAAAACTGTTTTTT. Protein sequence: CATSRYLITGGGKKYREKLFF.

Many counts were recorded for this clonotype. The chain has TRBV20-1 and TRBJ2-1, with D tentatively TRBD2 (6 bases). The CDR3 extends over 11 amino acids. V dropped 3 bases and J dropped 10 bases, with 10 bases sitting between them. The germline V gene has CDR1 DFQATT and CDR2 SNEGSKA (reference sequence). The CDR3 sequence: CSASGSGEQFF. In DNA form, the CDR3 reads TGCAGTGCTAGCGGGAGTGGGGAGCAGTTCTTC.

The V and J genes are TRBV19 and TRBJ1-1; unclear D gene. Trimming pared 5 bases from V and 1 base from J, leaving 14 bases between. CDR3 length equals 15 residues. The germline CDR1 and CDR2 sequences are LNHDA and SQIVND (reference sequence). CDR3 amino acids: CASSPGSKGNTEAFF. The CDR3 bases are TGTGCCAGTAGTCCCGGGTCAAAAGGGAACACTGAAGCTTTCTTT.

This clonotype was seen at least ten times. The genes are TRBV18 and TRBJ1-6; 7 nucleotides line up with TRBD1. Germline trimming cut 3 bases from V and 6 bases from J; bases unmatched to any gene: 2. The CDR3 has 14 residues. Germline assignment: CDR1 KGHSH and CDR2 LQKENI. CDR3 in DNA: TGTGCCAGCTCACCGGACAGGAGTAATTCACCCCTCCACTTT. Protein: CASSPDRSNSPLHF.

The table lists this clonotype with a few counts. The V and J genes are TRBV4-2 and TRBJ1-5; TRBD1 is a possible D gene (6 bases). This CDR3 contains 15 residues. V was trimmed by 0 bases and J by 2 bases, leaving 8 bases between them. Germline V lookup: CDR1 LGHNA, CDR2 YNFKEQ. This CDR3 reads CASSQDNRGNQPQHF. CDR3 in DNA: TGTGCCAGCAGCCAAGACAACAGGGGCAATCAGCCCCAGCATTTT.

V and J are TRBV20-1 and TRBJ2-7; D is perhaps TRBD2 (6 bases). The CDR3 extends over 15 amino acids. CDR1 and CDR2 (germline): DFQATT, SNEGSKA (reference sequence). Trimming took off 2 bases at V and 1 base at J, with 15 bases between the two ends. CDR3 coding DNA: TGCAGTGCTAGAAAGATGAGCGGGCTTTCCTACGAGCAGTACTTC. It codes for CSARKMSGLSYEQYF.

This clonotype was found many times. The V call is TRBV5-1, the J call TRBJ1-4, with 7 nucleotides matching TRBD1. Germline V gene sequence: CDR1 SGHRS, CDR2 YFSETQ. The length of the CDR3 is 16 residues. The trim removed 7 bases at V and 8 bases at J, leaving 17 bases unmatched. The CDR3 coding sequence is TGCGCCAGCCGCAGACCGACAGGGACCCCCGGAGAAAAACTGTTTTTT. It specifies CASRRPTGTPGEKLFF.

The sample holds a few counts of this clonotype. The chain combines TRBV3-1 with TRBJ2-1; 10 bases map to TRBD2. V dropped 3 bases and J dropped 7; count of bases not matched to a gene: 6. Germline CDR1 is LGHDT and CDR2 is YNNKEL (reference sequence). The CDR3 covers 15 residues. CDR3 amino acids: CASSHLGTSVNEQFF. The DNA for the CDR3 is TGTGCCAGCAGCCATCTTGGGACTAGCGTTAATGAGCAGTTCTTC.

The table lists this clonotype with many counts. The chain joins TRBV20-1 to TRBJ2-7; unclear D gene. From germline, CDR1 is DFQATT and CDR2 SNEGSKA (reference sequence). The CDR3 has 13 amino acids. V dropped 7 bases and J dropped 6 bases, with 19 bases sitting between them. CDR3 nucleotides: TGCAGTGTCTACCCGGGCCTCCCGGGCGAGCAGTACTTC. Translating gives CSVYPGLPGEQYF.

The chain employs TRBV28 and TRBJ2-1; 16 nucleotides agree with TRBD2. After removal of 2 bases from V and 9 bases from J, the junction contained 10 bases not matched to a gene. The germline CDR1 and CDR2 sequences are MDHEN and SYDVKM. This CDR3 has 18 amino acids. For the CDR3, the DNA is TGTGCCAGCAGTTTAGACTTAGGGACTAGCGGGAGGGCCGGTGAGCAGTTCTTC. This encodes CASSLDLGTSGRAGEQFF.